The present T cell receptor beta chain was sequenced within a study of response to subunit inactivated influenza vaccine. Study results and limitations: Each seasonal influenza vaccination recruits few new T cells, the authors suggested.

TCRdb re-derived calls from the RT-PCR reads in MiXCR, one entry per CDR3 protein. The table lists over 150,000 distinct CDR3 sequences, about 10% of them singletons. This CDR3 spans 15 amino acids. CDR1 MGHRA and CDR2 YSYEKL come from the germline V gene. Losses at the gene ends were 1 base for V and 4 bases for J; bases not matched to a gene: 6. This clonotype was picked up many times. The antigen is undetermined. The receptor comes from a man between 50 and 75 years old who received an inactivated influenza vaccine. The rearrangement joins TRBV4-1 to TRBJ2-7, with 8 bases identical to TRBD1. The starting material was CD8+ T cells sorted from PBMCs, obtained less than 30 months after vaccination. DNA for the CDR3: TGCGCCAGCAGCCAAGTGTCAGGGGGCCTGTACGAGCAGTACTTC. Translating it yields CASSQVSGGLYEQYF.